This T cell receptor beta chain is drawn from a study of regulatory T cells. This clone appeared a few times. The primer mix had 52 TRBV and 13 TRBJ primers. Assay: immunoSEQ multiplex PCR; the TCRdb copy retains only in-frame clones and omits some. The sample carries 10,000 or so clones, roughly 84% recorded once. CDR1 MNHNS and CDR2 SASEGT come from the germline V gene. V shed 2 bases and J shed 10 bases, with 21 bases lying between them. The CDR3 extends over 16 amino acids. The sequencing sample was made of CD8+ T cells sorted from blood. This receptor was taken from a person aged 18-35 years with CD3G deficiency. J is TRBJ2-1 and V is TRBV6-1; TRBD2 might be the D (6 bases). For the CDR3, the DNA is TGTGCCAGCAGTGAAAATTCAGCGGGTTGGGCAGTCGAGCAGTTCTTC. Its translation is CASSENSAGWAVEQFF.